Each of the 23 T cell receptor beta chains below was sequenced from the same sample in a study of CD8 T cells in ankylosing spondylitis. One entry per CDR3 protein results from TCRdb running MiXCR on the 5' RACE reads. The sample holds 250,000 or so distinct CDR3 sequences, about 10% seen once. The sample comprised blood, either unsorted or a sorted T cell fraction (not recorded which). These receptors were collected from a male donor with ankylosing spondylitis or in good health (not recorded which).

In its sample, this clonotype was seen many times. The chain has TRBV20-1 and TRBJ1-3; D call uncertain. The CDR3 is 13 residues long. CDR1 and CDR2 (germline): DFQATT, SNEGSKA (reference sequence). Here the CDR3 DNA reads TGCAGCGTCGGGAGCCACTCTGGAAACACCATATATTTT. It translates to CSVGSHSGNTIYF.

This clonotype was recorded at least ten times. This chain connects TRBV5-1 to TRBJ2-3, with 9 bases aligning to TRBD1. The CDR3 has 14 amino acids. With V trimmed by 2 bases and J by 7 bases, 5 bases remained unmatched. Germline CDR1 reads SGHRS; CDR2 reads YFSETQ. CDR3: CASSFGQGPNTQYF. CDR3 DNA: TGCGCCAGCAGCTTCGGACAGGGGCCCAATACGCAGTATTTT.

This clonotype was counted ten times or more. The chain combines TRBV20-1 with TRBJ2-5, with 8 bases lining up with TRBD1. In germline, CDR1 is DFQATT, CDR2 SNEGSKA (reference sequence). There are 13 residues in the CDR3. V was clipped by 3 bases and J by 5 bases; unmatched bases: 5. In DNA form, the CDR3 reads TGCAGTGCTAGGCAGGGGGCGGGCGAGACCCAGTACTTC. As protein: CSARQGAGETQYF.

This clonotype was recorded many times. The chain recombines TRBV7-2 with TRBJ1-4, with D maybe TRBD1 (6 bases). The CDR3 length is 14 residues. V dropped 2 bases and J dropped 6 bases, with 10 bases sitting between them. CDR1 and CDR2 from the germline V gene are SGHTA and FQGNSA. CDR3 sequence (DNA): TGTGCCAGCAGCTTACGGGGGCAGGATGAAAAACTGTTTTTT. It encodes CASSLRGQDEKLFF. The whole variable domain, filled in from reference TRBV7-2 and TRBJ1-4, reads GAGVSQSPSNKVTEKGKDVELRCDPISGHTALYWYRQSLGQGLEFLIYFQGNSAPDKSGLPSDRFSAERTGGSVSTLTIQRTQQEDSAVYLCASSLRGQDEKLFFGSGTQLSVL.

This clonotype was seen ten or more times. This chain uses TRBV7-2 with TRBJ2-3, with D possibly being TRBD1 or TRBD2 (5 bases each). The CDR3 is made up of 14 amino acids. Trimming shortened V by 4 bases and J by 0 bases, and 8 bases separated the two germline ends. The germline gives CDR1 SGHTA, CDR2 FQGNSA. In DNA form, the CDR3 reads TGTGCCAGCAGCTGGGGACGGAGCACAGATACGCAGTATTTT. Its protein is CASSWGRSTDTQYF.

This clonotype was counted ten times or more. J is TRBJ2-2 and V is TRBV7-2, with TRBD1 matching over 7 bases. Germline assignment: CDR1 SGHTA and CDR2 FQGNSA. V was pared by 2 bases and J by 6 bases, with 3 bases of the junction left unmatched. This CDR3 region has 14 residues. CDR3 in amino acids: CASSLRQGAGELFF. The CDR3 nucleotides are TGTGCCAGCAGCTTAAGACAGGGCGCCGGGGAGCTGTTTTTT.

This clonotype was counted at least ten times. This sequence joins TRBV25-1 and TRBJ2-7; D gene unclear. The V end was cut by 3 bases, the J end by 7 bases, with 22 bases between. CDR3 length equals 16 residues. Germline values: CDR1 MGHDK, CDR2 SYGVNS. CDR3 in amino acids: CASSDEGRSRIPEQYF. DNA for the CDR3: TGTGCCAGCAGTGATGAAGGCAGGTCCCGTATCCCGGAGCAGTACTTC.

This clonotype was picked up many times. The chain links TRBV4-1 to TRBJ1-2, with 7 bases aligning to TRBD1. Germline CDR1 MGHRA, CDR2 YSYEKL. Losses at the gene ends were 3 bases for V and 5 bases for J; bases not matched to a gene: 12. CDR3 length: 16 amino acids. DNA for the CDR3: TGCGCCAGCAGCCACGTAGTCAGGGACAGCTTTTATGGCTACACCTTC. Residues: CASSHVVRDSFYGYTF.

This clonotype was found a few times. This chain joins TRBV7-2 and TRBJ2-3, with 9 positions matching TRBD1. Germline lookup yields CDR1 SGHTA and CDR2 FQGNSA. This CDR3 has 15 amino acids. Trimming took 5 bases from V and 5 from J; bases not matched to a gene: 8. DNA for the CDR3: TGTGCCAGCAGCAAAACAGGGGGCGCTATAGATACGCAGTATTTT. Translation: CASSKTGGAIDTQYF.

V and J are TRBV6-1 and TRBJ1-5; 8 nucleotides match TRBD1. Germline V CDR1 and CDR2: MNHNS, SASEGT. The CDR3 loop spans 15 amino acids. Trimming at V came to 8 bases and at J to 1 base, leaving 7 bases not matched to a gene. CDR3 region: CASLLRGRSNQPQHF. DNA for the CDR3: TGTGCCAGCTTACTCAGGGGGCGCAGCAATCAGCCCCAGCATTTT.

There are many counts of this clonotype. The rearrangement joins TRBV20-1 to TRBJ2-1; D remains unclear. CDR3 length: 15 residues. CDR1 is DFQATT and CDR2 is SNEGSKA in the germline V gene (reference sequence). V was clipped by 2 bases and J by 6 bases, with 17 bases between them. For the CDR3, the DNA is TGCAGTGCTAGATACCCCCGTAGGACGTTCAATGAGCAGTTCTTC. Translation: CSARYPRRTFNEQFF.

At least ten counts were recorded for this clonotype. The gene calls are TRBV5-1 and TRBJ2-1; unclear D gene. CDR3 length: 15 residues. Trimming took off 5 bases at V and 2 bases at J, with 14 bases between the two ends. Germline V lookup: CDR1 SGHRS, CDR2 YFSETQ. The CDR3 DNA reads TGCGCCAGCAGGACCAAGACGGAAGCCTACAATGAGCAGTTCTTC. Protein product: CASRTKTEAYNEQFF.

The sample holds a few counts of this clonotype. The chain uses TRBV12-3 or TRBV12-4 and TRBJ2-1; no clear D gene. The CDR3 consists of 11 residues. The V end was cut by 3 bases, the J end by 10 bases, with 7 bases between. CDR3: CASSFAREQFF. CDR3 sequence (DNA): TGTGCCAGCAGTTTCGCTCGGGAGCAGTTCTTC.

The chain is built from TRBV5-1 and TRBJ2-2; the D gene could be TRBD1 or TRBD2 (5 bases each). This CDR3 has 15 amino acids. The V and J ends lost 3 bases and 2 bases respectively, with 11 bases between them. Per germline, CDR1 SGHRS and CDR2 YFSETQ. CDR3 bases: TGCGCCAGCAGCTCGTACGGGGCCAACACCGGGGAGCTGTTTTTT. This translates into CASSSYGANTGELFF.

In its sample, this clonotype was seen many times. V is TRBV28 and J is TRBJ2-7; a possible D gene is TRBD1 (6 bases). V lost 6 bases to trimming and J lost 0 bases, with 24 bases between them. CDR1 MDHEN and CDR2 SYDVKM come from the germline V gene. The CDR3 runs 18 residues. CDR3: CASRPGTSTRRSSYEQYF. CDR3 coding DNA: TGTGCCAGCAGGCCCGGGACATCCACTCGTAGGAGCTCCTACGAGCAGTACTTC.

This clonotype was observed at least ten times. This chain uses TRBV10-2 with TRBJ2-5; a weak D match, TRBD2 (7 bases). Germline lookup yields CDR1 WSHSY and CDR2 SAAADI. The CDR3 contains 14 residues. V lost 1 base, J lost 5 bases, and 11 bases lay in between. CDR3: CASSEFGGPETQYF. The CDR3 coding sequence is TGCGCCAGCAGTGAGTTCGGGGGGCCGGAGACCCAGTACTTC.

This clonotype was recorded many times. The DNA for the CDR3 is TGTGCCATCAGTGAGCCGGGGACTAGCGGTTACCAAGAGACCCAGTACTTC. It encodes CAISEPGTSGYQETQYF. J is TRBJ2-5 and V is TRBV10-3, with 11 nucleotides matching TRBD2. Germline V lookup: CDR1 ENHRY, CDR2 SYGVKD. J was trimmed by 0 bases and V by 2 bases; bases with no gene match: 5. The CDR3 runs 17 residues.

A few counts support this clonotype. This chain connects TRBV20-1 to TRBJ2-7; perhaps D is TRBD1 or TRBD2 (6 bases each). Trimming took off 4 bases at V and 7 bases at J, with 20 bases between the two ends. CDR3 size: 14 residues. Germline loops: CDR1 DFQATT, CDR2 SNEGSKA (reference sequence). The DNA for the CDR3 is TGCAGTGCTACGCGGGACACGGACGTCAGGGAGCAGTACTTC. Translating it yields CSATRDTDVREQYF.

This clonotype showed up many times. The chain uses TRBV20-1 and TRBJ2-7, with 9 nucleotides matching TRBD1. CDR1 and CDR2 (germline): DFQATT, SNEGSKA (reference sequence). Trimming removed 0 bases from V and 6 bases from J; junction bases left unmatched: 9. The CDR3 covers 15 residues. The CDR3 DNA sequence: TGCAGTGCTAGAGATCGACAGGGGGTTTTGGTCGAGCAGTACTTC. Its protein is CSARDRQGVLVEQYF.

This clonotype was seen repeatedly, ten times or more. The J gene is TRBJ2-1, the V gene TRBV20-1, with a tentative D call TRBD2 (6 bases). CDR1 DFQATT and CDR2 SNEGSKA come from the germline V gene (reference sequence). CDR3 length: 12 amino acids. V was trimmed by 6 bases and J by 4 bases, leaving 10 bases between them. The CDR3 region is CSATLAYNEQFF. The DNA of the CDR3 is TGCAGTGCCACCCTAGCGTACAATGAGCAGTTCTTC.

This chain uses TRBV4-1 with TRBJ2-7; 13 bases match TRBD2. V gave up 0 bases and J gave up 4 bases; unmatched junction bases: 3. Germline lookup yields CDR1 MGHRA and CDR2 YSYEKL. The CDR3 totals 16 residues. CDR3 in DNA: TGCGCCAGCAGCCAAGACCCGGGACTAGCGGGATACGAGCAGTACTTC. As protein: CASSQDPGLAGYEQYF.

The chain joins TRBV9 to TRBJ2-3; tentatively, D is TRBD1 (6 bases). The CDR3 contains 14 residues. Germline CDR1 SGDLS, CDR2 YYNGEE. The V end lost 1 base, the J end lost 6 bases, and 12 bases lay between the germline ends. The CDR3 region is CASSVSGARDTQYF. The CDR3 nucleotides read TGTGCCAGCAGCGTATCAGGGGCCCGCGATACGCAGTATTTT.

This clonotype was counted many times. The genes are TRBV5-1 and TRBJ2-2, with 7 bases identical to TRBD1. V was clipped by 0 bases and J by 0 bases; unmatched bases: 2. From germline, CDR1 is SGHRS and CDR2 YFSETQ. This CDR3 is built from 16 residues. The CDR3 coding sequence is TGCGCCAGCAGCTTGGTCGGGACAGCGAACACCGGGGAGCTGTTTTTT. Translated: CASSLVGTANTGELFF.